This TCR beta chain is drawn from a study of Ad26.COV2.S vaccination and SARS-CoV-2 variants (dated by TCRdb to about 2021). A note on the overall study: Donors in the vaccine arm were drawn from COV1001, a multicentre, randomized, double-blind, placebo-controlled phase I-IIa trial testing Ad26.COV2.S in healthy adults. Dosing of Ad26.COV2.S was intramuscular, at either 5x10^10 or 1x10^11 viral particles, delivered as one shot or as two shots spaced 56 days apart. Sequencing of the TCRbeta repertoire served to evaluate the specificity and breadth of SARS-CoV-2-reactive T cell receptors following Ad26.COV2.S vaccination. A total of 32 samples were included in the TCR-sequenced set, comprising around 19 Ad26.COV2.S vaccine recipients, 5 placebo recipients and 8 SARS-CoV-2 convalescent individuals. Trial participants were randomized into five groups of five: low-dose or high-dose Ad26.COV2.S given once or twice, or placebo on both occasions. Throughout the experiments and outcome assessment, investigators stayed blinded to trial group allocation.

Explained via the paper, the treatment or condition label denotes: about 20 received Ad26.COV2.S at low or high dose, single or two shots; several received placebo; per-sample allocation not given. For vaccine and placebo recipients, the sequenced repertoires came from samples collected on day 63 after the first injection. Cohort 1b enrolled 25 or so adults aged 18-55 years at a single site in Boston, USA, between 29 July and 7 August 2020. Ad26.COV2.S was a replication-incompetent adenovirus type 26 vector that expressed a prefusion-stabilized SARS-CoV-2 spike protein derived from the original Wuhan strain. Overall study outcomes, separate from this receptor: The authors noted that total T cell responses may have been underestimated by the TCR breadth and depth analyses. The study was not powered for comparison of responses between vaccine doses or regimens. Compared with placebo recipients, Ad26.COV2.S recipients showed higher spike-specific TCR breadth (P = 0.0014). After vaccination, spike-specific CD8+ and CD4+ T cell responses were reported to show substantial breadth. Vaccine and placebo recipients had comparable non-spike TCR breadth, which fits with the vaccine containing only spike.

To note about this clone: Its antigen specificity is not known. Base-call qualities are not available, and no considerably larger clone is one nucleotide away.

TCRbeta CDR3 regions were sequenced with the immunoSEQ Assay. After extraction, genomic DNA underwent amplification by bias-controlled multiplex PCR, followed by high-throughput sequencing. The published analysis was carried out like this. To quantify the absolute abundance of every unique TCRbeta CDR3 region, sequences were collapsed and filtered. T cell fraction was estimated by normalizing TCRbeta template counts to usable DNA, with usable DNA measured through amplification of reference genes found in all nucleated cells. Repertoire TCRs were annotated as SARS-CoV-2-specific by exact matching of V gene, CDR3 amino acid sequence and J gene to a known reactive TCR set. The reference SARS-CoV-2 TCR set came from MIRA and was filtered for enrichment in COVID-19-positive ImmuneCODE repertoires, removing public or cross-reactive TCRs. Using the MIRA antigens, annotated TCRs were further analysed by specific ORF or by position within an ORF. Breadth was defined as the number of annotated unique rearrangements divided by the total number of unique productive rearrangements, and depth was defined as the summed frequency of the annotated unique rearrangements. Two-sided Wilcoxon rank-sum tests were applied when comparing TCR breadth between groups. The table comes from immuneACCESS by way of TCRdb, which keeps in-frame sequences with V and J called. Part of the clones is missing from these tables; in studies checked, under half for an unresolved V gene and the rest for unknown reasons. D and trimming come from the DNA, and the V and J calls and clone size come from that table. The sample table records some 340,000 clones; around 84% of these occur just once. The ten largest clones take up approximately 1.9% of the sample.

Sequencing was performed on peripheral blood, taken in a trial of Ad26.COV2.S vaccine versus placebo. This receptor was taken from a person between 18 and 65 years old who received the Ad26.COV2.S COVID-19 vaccine or a placebo.

CDR3 reads: CASTLTSPSYNEQFF. Here is the DNA: TGTGCCAGCACCTTGACGTCCCCGTCCTACAATGAGCAGTTCTTC. The chain is assembled from TRBV6-5 and TRBJ2-1; a confident D gene designation cannot be given. V loses 7 bases of germline sequence and J loses 1 base, and the interval between the two ends is 14 bases. The germline V gene yields MNHEY for CDR1 and SVGAGI for CDR2. The CDR3 holds 15 amino acids from the cysteine to the phenylalanine. CDR3 DNA is the only sequence kept; it has 45 bases, read in frame from the first base.